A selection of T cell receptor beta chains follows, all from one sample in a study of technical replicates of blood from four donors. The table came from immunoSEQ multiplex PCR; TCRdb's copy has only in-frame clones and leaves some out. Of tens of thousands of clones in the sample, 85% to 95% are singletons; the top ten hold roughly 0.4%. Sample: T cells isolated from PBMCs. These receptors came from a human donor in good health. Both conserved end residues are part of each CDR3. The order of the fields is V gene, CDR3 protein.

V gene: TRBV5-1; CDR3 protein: CASSLYDRNTGELFF
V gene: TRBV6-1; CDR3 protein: CASSLQGDSNQPQHF
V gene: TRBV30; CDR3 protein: CAWSHYEQYF
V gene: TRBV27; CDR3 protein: CASSLWSTGSWDTEAFF
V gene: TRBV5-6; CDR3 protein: CASSSTGVWEQFF
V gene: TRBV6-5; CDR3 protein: CASSGDIYGYTF
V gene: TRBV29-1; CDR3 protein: CSVSGSSNEQFF
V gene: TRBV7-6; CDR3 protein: CASSPDRGRTEAFF
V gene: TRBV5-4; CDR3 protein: CASSLDTGGIAEAFF
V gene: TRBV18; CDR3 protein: CASSPPDSYEQYF
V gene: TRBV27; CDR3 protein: CASSRRTGATYGYTF
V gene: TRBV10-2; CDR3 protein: CASSESPLAGDDEQFF
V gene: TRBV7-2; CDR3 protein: CASRPRQGVNTGELFF
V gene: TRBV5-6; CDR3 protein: CASSLWDRVGTQPQHF
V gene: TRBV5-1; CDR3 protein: CASSLAGGRDSYEQYF
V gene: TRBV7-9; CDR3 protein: CASSPIRQGPYEQYF
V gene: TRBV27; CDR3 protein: CASGTANYGYTF
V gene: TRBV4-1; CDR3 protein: CASRKGLEIYEQYF
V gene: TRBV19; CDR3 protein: CASSVDRELYEQYF
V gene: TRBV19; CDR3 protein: CASSPSGLAGPASSYNEQFF
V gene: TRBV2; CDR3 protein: CASRGTGAETQYF
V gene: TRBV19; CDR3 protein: CASSMRKPSTDTQYF
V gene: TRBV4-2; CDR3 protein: CASSLRLAGGHGEQFF
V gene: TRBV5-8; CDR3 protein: CASSLIQGTGYGYTF
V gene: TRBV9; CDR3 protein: CASSAGGAGEAFF
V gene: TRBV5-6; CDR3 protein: CASSLFGMGNQPQHF
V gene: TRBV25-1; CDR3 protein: CASSDSNQPQHF
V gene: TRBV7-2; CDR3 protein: CASSVQQGYEQYF
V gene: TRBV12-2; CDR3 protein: CASRPRLLETTIPDTQYF
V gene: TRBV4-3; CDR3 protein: CASSPSGRGTGELFF